The TCR beta chain described here comes from a study of CD8+CD57+ T cells in acquired aplastic anemia. Across the study: Average DNA yield from sorted CD4+ and CD8+ cells was approximately 3.2 ug.

This clonotype was detected a few times. CDR3 length equals 15 residues. V shed 1 base and J 6 bases; nucleotides not matched to a gene: 3. According to the study, genomic DNA was the template for TCR beta VDJ and CDR3 profiling. Each CDR3 protein is one row after TCRdb ran MiXCR on the reads. Of around 170,000 distinct CDR3 sequences listed, around 47% are singletons. Only patients with CD8+CD57+ cell expansion on flow cytometry were chosen for sequencing. Every patient was diagnosed with severe acquired aplastic anemia. The chain links TRBV12-3 or TRBV12-4 to TRBJ1-4, with TRBD1 identical over 9 bases. The sample was sorted CD4+, CD8+, or CD8+CD57+ T cells (not recorded which) from PBMCs. The sequence was obtained from a human donor with aplastic anemia. CDR3 in DNA: TGTGCCAGCAGTTTAGGGGGACAGGGTTATGAAAAACTGTTTTTT. Translating gives CASSLGGQGYEKLFF.